The T cell receptor (beta chain) under discussion was sequenced for a study of CXCR3-negative and CXCR3-positive naive CD8 T cells. Triplicate sorts of around 300,000 cells per CD8+ subset. The CDR3 sequence is 15 residues long. Looked up from germline, CDR1 is LGHNA and CDR2 is YNFKEQ. Carrying UMI labels, the TRB cDNA libraries were prepared through 5' RACE. Reanalyzing the 5' RACE reads, TCRdb keeps one entry per CDR3 protein, without DNA. Here the sample table reports tens of thousands of distinct CDR3 sequences. A remark on this clonotype: Antigen: not known.

Study results and limitations: TRB CDR3 properties indicated TCR strength, while surface CD5 was similar across naive subsets.

This rearrangement joins TRBV4-2 to TRBJ2-5. The clonotype originates from a human donor in good health. Some clones in this sample may be carry-over from other donors' samples. The sample consisted of memory CD8+ T cells from blood. The CDR3 sequence: CASSQDLRNYGTRYF.